This T cell receptor (beta chain) was identified during a study of sequential checkpoint blockade in melanoma. About the research overall: Under 95 pretreatment tumor DNA samples were TCRβ immunosequenced. After nivolumab or ipilimumab alone, around 24 patients had week-13 rebiopsies.

Profiling relied on immunoSEQ multiplex PCR, and the TCRdb table lists in-frame clones only, not all of them. The sample records some 5,700 clones, about 25% being singletons. Trimming stripped 4 bases from V and 1 base from J, with 7 bases between. Germline V gene data show CDR1 as SGHDN and CDR2 as FVKESK. This CDR3 spans 13 amino acids. With regard to this clone: Antigen unknown.

Whole-study results and caveats: PD-L1 staining and CD8+ counts, not mutational load, tracked tumor T-cell clonality. Rising tumor T-cell fraction and clonality meant about 30 times likelier benefit.

Treatment in this sample: randomized to nivolumab then ipilimumab (arm A) or the reverse (arm B). The clonotype was recovered from a human donor with melanoma. V and J are TRBV14 and TRBJ1-1; no firm D call. Sequencing used tumor tissue (inferred from file names), obtained from a patient given nivolumab and ipilimumab in sequence. The CDR3 sequence: CASSLIQNTEAFF. The DNA of the CDR3 is TGTGCCAGCAGCCTAATACAGAACACTGAAGCTTTCTTT.